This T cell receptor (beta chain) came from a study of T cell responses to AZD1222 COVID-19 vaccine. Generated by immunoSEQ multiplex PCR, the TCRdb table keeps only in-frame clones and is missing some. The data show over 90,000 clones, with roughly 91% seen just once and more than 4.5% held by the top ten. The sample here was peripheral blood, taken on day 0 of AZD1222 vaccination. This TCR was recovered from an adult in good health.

The CDR3 bases are TGTGCCAGCCGCGAGGTCTTCAGCAATCAGCCCCAGCATTTT. Translated, it gives CASREVFSNQPQHF. The rearrangement joins TRBV19 to TRBJ1-5; D gene unclear. Germline CDR1 LNHDA, CDR2 SQIVND (reference sequence). V lost 9 bases and J 1 base, leaving 13 bases between the germline ends. The CDR3 has 14 amino acids.